This T cell receptor (beta chain) was found in a study of blood T cell repertoires in COVID-19. TCRdb's table, derived via immunoSEQ multiplex PCR, lists solely in-frame clones and lacks some. The sample carries about 100,000 clones, more than 75% recorded once. The V gene's germline CDR1 is SGDLS and CDR2 YYNGEE. The CDR3 extends over 15 amino acids. The V gene lost 4 bases and the J gene lost 3 bases, with 15 bases spanning the gap. This receptor was taken from a man younger than 40 in a cohort sampled during active COVID-19. V gene TRBV9 combines with J gene TRBJ2-3; the D gene is possibly TRBD2 (6 bases). Sequencing used peripheral blood. CDR3 amino acids: CASSPYTAGTDTQYF. The CDR3 DNA reads as TGTGCCAGCAGCCCCTATACAGCGGGTACAGATACGCAGTATTTT.